These 28 T cell receptor beta chains were sequenced from one sample in a study of cytomegalovirus exposure and HLA in healthy donors. Use of 60 Vbeta and 13 Jbeta primers characterized the PCR. Profiled with immunoSEQ multiplex PCR; TCRdb holds only in-frame clones, not every one. The table lists some 110,000 clones, over 60% of them singletons. The sample taken for sequencing was PBMCs. All receptors come from a woman aged 25 to 45 in good health and CMV-seronegative.

This clone appeared a single time. V usage is TRBV6-1 and J usage is TRBJ2-7; no firm D call. V was shortened by 10 bases and J by 2 bases, with 18 bases between the two germline ends. Germline V gene data show CDR1 as MNHNS and CDR2 as SASEGT. There are 14 residues in the CDR3. The CDR3: CATMEMTVTYEQYF. The CDR3 nucleotides read TGTGCCACAATGGAGATGACCGTTACCTACGAGCAGTACTTC.

The V gene is TRBV28, the J gene TRBJ1-1; no clear D. The germline V gene has CDR1 MDHEN and CDR2 SYDVKM. Trimming shortened V by 1 base and J by 0 bases, and 3 bases separated the two germline ends. The CDR3 spans 13 residues. The CDR3 protein is CASSLLVNTEAFF. The CDR3 coding sequence is TGTGCCAGCAGTTTATTAGTGAACACTGAAGCTTTCTTT.

The V gene is TRBV5-6, the J gene TRBJ2-3; D is perhaps TRBD1 (6 bases). In germline, CDR1 is SGHDT, CDR2 YYEEEE. This CDR3 contains 16 residues. Trimming took 1 base from V and 6 from J, leaving 18 bases between them. The CDR3 reads CASSLHTGSGSDTQYF. CDR3 in DNA: TGTGCCAGCAGCTTGCATACAGGGAGTGGGTCGGATACGCAGTATTTT.

The chain links TRBV20-1 to TRBJ1-3, with D unresolved. The CDR3 sequence is 11 residues long. Germline assignment: CDR1 DFQATT and CDR2 SNEGSKA (reference sequence). This CDR3 reads CSHRDGNTIYF. The CDR3 DNA reads as TGCAGCCACAGAGATGGAAACACCATATATTTT.

This rearrangement joins TRBV4-2 to TRBJ2-5; 9 bases are a match to TRBD1. The germline V gene encodes CDR1 LGHNA and CDR2 YNFKEQ. The CDR3 totals 13 residues. J gave up 5 bases and V 3 bases, and 1 base lay outside the gene matches. DNA for the CDR3: TGTGCCAGCAGCCAGACAGGGGGGGAGACCCAGTACTTC. Its protein is CASSQTGGETQYF.

The V call is TRBV28, the J call TRBJ2-1; 7 bases are shared with TRBD1. The junction had 0 bases not matched to a gene; V was cut back by 6 bases and J by 1 base. Germline assignment: CDR1 MDHEN and CDR2 SYDVKM. This CDR3 region has 13 residues. CDR3 residues: CASRGQSYNEQFF. The DNA for the CDR3 is TGTGCCAGCAGGGGACAGTCCTACAATGAGCAGTTCTTC.

The table lists this clone with a few counts. CDR3 region: CASSIGVPGRTEAFF. The CDR3, as DNA: TGTGCCAGTAGTATAGGGGTCCCGGGGAGGACTGAAGCTTTCTTT. V gene TRBV19 combines with J gene TRBJ1-1, with D hard to call. Germline V gives CDR1 LNHDA, CDR2 SQIVND (reference sequence). Trimming stripped 1 base from V and 5 bases from J, with 14 bases between. CDR3 length equals 15 residues.

This chain joins TRBV15 and TRBJ2-1; tentatively, D is TRBD2 (6 bases). V lost 5 bases and J 5 bases, leaving 13 bases between the germline ends. The CDR3 totals 14 residues. Germline CDR1 is LNHNV and CDR2 is YYDKDF (reference sequence). The CDR3, as DNA: TGTGCCACCAGCTGGGGGGTCCGGGACAATGAGCAGTTCTTC. It specifies CATSWGVRDNEQFF.

The chain has TRBV30 and TRBJ2-2, with a possible D match to TRBD1 (6 bases). In germline, CDR1 is GTSNPN, CDR2 SVGIG (reference sequence). V lost 3 bases to trimming and J lost 4 bases, with 18 bases between them. The CDR3 spans 16 residues. The CDR3 DNA follows: TGTGCCTGGAGATTAGGGGGAAGAGGGACCACCGGGGAGCTGTTTTTT. This translates into CAWRLGGRGTTGELFF.

The genes are TRBV7-8 and TRBJ2-7, with D perhaps TRBD2 (5 bases). The CDR3 contains 15 residues. Germline loops: CDR1 SGHVS, CDR2 FQNEAQ. Trimming took off 3 bases at V and 2 bases at J, with 14 bases between the two ends. CDR3 nucleotide sequence: TGTGCCAGCAGCTTGAGGCGAGGGCCCACCTACGAGCAGTACTTC. This sequence encodes CASSLRRGPTYEQYF.

The chain carries TRBV30 and TRBJ2-3; D is perhaps TRBD2 (5 bases). Looked up from germline, CDR1 is GTSNPN and CDR2 is SVGIG (reference sequence). Trimming took 4 bases from V and 6 from J, leaving 14 bases between them. The CDR3 is 13 residues long. The CDR3: CAWTQRRADTQYF. Written as DNA, the CDR3 is TGTGCCTGGACACAGCGGCGGGCTGATACGCAGTATTTT.

For the CDR3, the DNA is TGTGCCAGCACCCAAGCGACAGACCTGAACACTGAAGCTTTCTTT. As protein: CASTQATDLNTEAFF. The chain combines TRBV7-9 with TRBJ1-1; tentatively, D is TRBD1 (5 bases). CDR3 length equals 15 residues. The V and J ends lost 7 bases and 0 bases respectively, with 15 bases between them. Germline V lookup: CDR1 SEHNR, CDR2 FQNEAQ (reference sequence).

The chain combines TRBV19 with TRBJ2-7; D not resolved. The CDR3 has 13 amino acids. Per germline, CDR1 LNHDA and CDR2 SQIVND (reference sequence). The V end lost 7 bases, the J end lost 0 bases, and 10 bases lay between the germline ends. The CDR3 region is CASTPTNSYEQYF. In nucleotides, the CDR3 is TGTGCCAGTACCCCCACAAACTCCTACGAGCAGTACTTC.

This clone was picked up one time. The chain combines TRBV4-1 with TRBJ2-1, with 12 bases aligning to TRBD2. There are 14 residues in the CDR3. Germline V gene sequence: CDR1 MGHRA, CDR2 YSYEKL. After removal of 6 bases from V and 9 bases from J, the junction contained 6 bases not matched to a gene. The CDR3 sequence is CASSPTSGSAEQFF. CDR3 DNA sequence: TGCGCCAGCAGTCCGACTAGCGGGAGCGCTGAGCAGTTCTTC.

Comment on this clone: Other DNA variants within this sample encode the same CDR3. J is TRBJ2-1 and V is TRBV7-9, with D possibly matching TRBD1 (6 bases). V shed 1 base and J shed 2 bases, with 6 bases lying between them. The germline V gene encodes CDR1 SEHNR and CDR2 FQNEAQ (reference sequence). The CDR3 is made up of 14 amino acids. CDR3 loop: CASSLGGPYNEQFF. The CDR3 nucleotides read TGTGCCAGCAGCTTAGGGGGGCCCTACAATGAGCAGTTCTTC.

The chain has TRBV5-1 and TRBJ1-1, with no clear D. Germline V gene sequence: CDR1 SGHRS, CDR2 YFSETQ. The length of the CDR3 is 16 residues. Trimming cost V 4 bases and J 0 bases, with 16 bases left between them. The CDR3 reads CASSRSFTFLNTEAFF. Written as DNA, the CDR3 is TGCGCCAGCAGCCGTAGTTTCACCTTTTTGAACACTGAAGCTTTCTTT.

This clone appeared a few times. The chain employs TRBV27 and TRBJ1-5; D perhaps matches TRBD1 (5 bases). The CDR3 totals 14 residues. Per the germline V gene, CDR1 is MNHEY and CDR2 is SMNVEV (reference sequence). Trimming pared 8 bases from V and 2 bases from J, leaving 13 bases between. The CDR3 here is CASWTLQGNQPQHF. The CDR3 nucleotides are TGTGCCAGCTGGACCCTACAGGGCAATCAGCCCCAGCATTTT.

This clone was seen only a few times. The CDR3 bases are TGCGCCAGCAGGGGACTAGCGGGAGGCTACGAGCAGTACTTC. Translation gives CASRGLAGGYEQYF. The rearrangement links TRBV5-1 to TRBJ2-7, with TRBD2 identical over 15 bases. Germline-derived CDR1 and CDR2 are SGHRS and YFSETQ. The V gene end was trimmed by 5 bases and the J gene end by 3 bases; junction bases not matched to a gene: 0. The CDR3 runs to 14 residues.

The rearrangement uses TRBV6-1 and TRBJ1-1; tentative D call: TRBD1 (5 bases). CDR1 is MNHNS, CDR2 SASEGT, per germline. Trimming pared 10 bases from V and 0 bases from J, leaving 12 bases between. This CDR3 spans 13 amino acids. This CDR3 reads CATMGLLNTEAFF. The CDR3, as DNA: TGTGCCACCATGGGACTGTTGAACACTGAAGCTTTCTTT.

The genes are TRBV2 and TRBJ2-5; 12 nucleotides agree with TRBD2. Germline assignment: CDR1 SNHLY and CDR2 FYNNEI. The CDR3 runs 15 residues. The J segment lost 5 bases and the V segment lost 6 bases, leaving 7 bases of the junction unmatched. The CDR3 is CASSAASGRGETQYF. The CDR3 DNA sequence: TGTGCCAGCAGCGCTGCTAGCGGGAGGGGGGAGACCCAGTACTTC.

The chain couples TRBV29-1 to TRBJ1-1, with D perhaps TRBD1 (5 bases). From germline, CDR1 is SQVTM and CDR2 ANQGSEA. Trimming removed 4 bases from V and 2 bases from J, with 11 bases in between. This CDR3 spans 13 amino acids. The CDR3 DNA is TGCAGCGTTGGAGTACAGGCAAACACTGAAGCTTTCTTT. The encoded protein is CSVGVQANTEAFF.

The table lists this clone with a few counts. The CDR3 bases are TGTGCCAGCAGCTTACAGGGACATGGAAACACCATATATTTT. Its translation: CASSLQGHGNTIYF. The rearrangement joins TRBV5-4 to TRBJ1-3; D is possibly TRBD1 (6 bases). The CDR3 has 14 amino acids. CDR1 is SGHNT and CDR2 is YYREEE in the germline V gene (reference sequence). V was clipped by 2 bases and J by 3 bases, with 9 bases between them.

This chain connects TRBV4-1 to TRBJ2-2, with TRBD2 matching 11 bases. CDR1 is MGHRA and CDR2 is YSYEKL in the germline V gene. V was pared by 4 bases and J by 3 bases, with 4 bases of the junction left unmatched. The CDR3 spans 16 residues. CDR3 sequence: CASSPSSGRYTGELFF. In nucleotides, the CDR3 is TGCGCCAGCAGCCCTTCTAGCGGGAGGTACACCGGGGAGCTGTTTTTT.

This chain connects TRBV9 to TRBJ1-2; TRBD1 might be the D (6 bases). This CDR3 contains 15 residues. Germline assignment: CDR1 SGDLS and CDR2 YYNGEE. Trimming cost V 4 bases and J 0 bases, with 13 bases left between them. The chain's CDR3 is CASSRGEGANYGYTF. CDR3 coding DNA: TGTGCCAGCAGCCGGGGAGAGGGGGCTAACTATGGCTACACCTTC.

This clone was detected only a few times. The chain combines TRBV7-6 with TRBJ1-4, with a possible D match to TRBD1 (5 bases). Looked up from germline, CDR1 is SGHVS and CDR2 is FNYEAQ. The CDR3 consists of 16 residues. Trimming took off 5 bases at V and 6 bases at J, with 19 bases between the two ends. CDR3 protein: CASSPSGRDYDEKLFF. The CDR3 nucleotides are TGTGCCAGCAGCCCTAGCGGGAGGGACTATGATGAAAAACTGTTTTTT.

This clone has only one observation. The rearrangement uses TRBV1 and TRBJ1-2. TRBV1 represents a pseudogene. The CDR3 covers 16 residues. The CDR3 bases are TGCACCAGCAACCGGGGAAGCACCGATGAGGTCTATGGCTACACCTTC. Residues: CTSNRGSTDEVYGYTF.

The CDR3 loop is CASSRGQGFSYEQYF. DNA of the CDR3: TGTGCCAGCAGCCGGGGACAGGGATTCTCCTACGAGCAGTACTTC. The gene calls are TRBV25-1 and TRBJ2-7; 9 bases are a match to TRBD1. The CDR3 is 15 residues long. J lost 0 bases, V lost 6 bases, and 6 bases had no gene match. Germline CDR1 and CDR2: MGHDK and SYGVNS.

The chain uses TRBV5-1 and TRBJ2-4; possible D gene TRBD1, 5 bases. CDR3 size: 15 residues. V was shortened by 0 bases and J by 0 bases, with 7 bases between the two germline ends. The germline V gene encodes CDR1 SGHRS and CDR2 YFSETQ. As DNA, the CDR3 is TGCGCCAGCAGCTTGGGCGACAGAGCCAAAAACATTCAGTACTTC. It is translated as CASSLGDRAKNIQYF.